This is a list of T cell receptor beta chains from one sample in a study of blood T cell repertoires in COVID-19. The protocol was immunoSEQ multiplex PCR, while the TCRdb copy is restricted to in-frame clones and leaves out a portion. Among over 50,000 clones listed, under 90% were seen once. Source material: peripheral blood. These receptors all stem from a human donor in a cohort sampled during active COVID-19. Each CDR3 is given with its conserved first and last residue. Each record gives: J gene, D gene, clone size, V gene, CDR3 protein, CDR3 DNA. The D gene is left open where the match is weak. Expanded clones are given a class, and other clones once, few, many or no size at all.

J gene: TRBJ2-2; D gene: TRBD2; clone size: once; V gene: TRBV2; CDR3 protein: CASSGGGANTGELFF; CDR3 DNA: TGTGCCAGCAGTGGCGGGGGGGCAAACACCGGGGAGCTGTTTTTT
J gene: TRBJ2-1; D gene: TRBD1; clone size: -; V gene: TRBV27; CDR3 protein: CASRGTGGDQFF; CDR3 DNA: TGTGCCAGCAGGGGGACAGGGGGCGACCAGTTCTTC
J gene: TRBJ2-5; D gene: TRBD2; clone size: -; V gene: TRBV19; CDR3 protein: CASRGTSGTQETQYF; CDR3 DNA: TGTGCCAGTCGAGGGACTAGCGGGACTCAAGAGACCCAGTACTTC
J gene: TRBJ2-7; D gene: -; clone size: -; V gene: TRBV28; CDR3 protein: CASSSPQTGKAYEQYF; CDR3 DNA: TGTGCCAGCAGTTCACCCCAGACAGGTAAAGCTTACGAGCAGTACTTC
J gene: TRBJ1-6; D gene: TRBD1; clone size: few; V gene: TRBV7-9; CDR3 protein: CASSPGQGGSPLHF; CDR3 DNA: TGTGCCAGCAGCCCTGGACAGGGGGGTTCACCCCTCCACTTT
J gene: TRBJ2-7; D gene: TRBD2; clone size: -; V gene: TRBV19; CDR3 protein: CASKTGAGVHEQYF; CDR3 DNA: TGTGCCAGTAAGACGGGAGCGGGAGTCCACGAGCAGTACTTC
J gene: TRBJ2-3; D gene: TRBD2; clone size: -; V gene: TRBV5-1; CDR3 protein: CASSLLLAGGRADTQYF; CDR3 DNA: TGCGCCAGCAGCTTGCTCCTAGCGGGGGGGCGCGCAGATACGCAGTATTTT
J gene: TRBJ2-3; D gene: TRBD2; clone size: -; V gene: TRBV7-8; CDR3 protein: CASSSETLDPSGLTDTQYF; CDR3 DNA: TGTGCCAGCAGCTCGGAGACTCTTGACCCTAGCGGATTGACAGATACGCAGTATTTT
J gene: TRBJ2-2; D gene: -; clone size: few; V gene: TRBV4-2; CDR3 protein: CASSPLLTGELFF; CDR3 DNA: TGTGCCAGCAGCCCCCTTCTCACCGGGGAGCTGTTTTTT
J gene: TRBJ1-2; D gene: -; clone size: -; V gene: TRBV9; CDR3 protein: CASSVATGYGYTF; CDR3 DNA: TGTGCCAGCAGCGTAGCTACAGGCTATGGCTACACCTTC
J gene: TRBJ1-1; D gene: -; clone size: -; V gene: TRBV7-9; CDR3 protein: CASSPGGLAGNTEAFF; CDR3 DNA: TGTGCCAGCAGCCCGGGAGGGCTTGCAGGGAACACTGAAGCTTTCTTT
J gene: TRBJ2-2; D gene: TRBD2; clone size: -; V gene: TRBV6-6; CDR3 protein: CASRPSGTTGELFF; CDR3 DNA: TGTGCCAGCAGGCCTAGCGGCACCACCGGGGAGCTGTTTTTT
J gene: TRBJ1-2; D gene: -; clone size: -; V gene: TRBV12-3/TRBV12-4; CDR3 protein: CASSPTGYGYTF; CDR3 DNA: TGTGCCAGCAGTCCAACAGGGTATGGCTACACCTTC
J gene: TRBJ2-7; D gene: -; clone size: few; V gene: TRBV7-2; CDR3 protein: CASSLDRGADEQYF; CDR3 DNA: TGTGCCAGCAGCTTAGACCGGGGAGCCGACGAGCAGTACTTC
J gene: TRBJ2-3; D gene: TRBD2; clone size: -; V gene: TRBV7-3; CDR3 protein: CASSPAGGNTDTQYF; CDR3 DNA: TGTGCCAGCAGCCCGGCGGGGGGCAACACAGATACGCAGTATTTT
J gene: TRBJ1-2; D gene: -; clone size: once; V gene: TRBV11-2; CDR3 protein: CASSRRGYGYTF; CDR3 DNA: TGTGCCAGCAGCCGCCGGGGCTATGGCTACACCTTC
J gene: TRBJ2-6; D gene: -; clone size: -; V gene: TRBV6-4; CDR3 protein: CASSDSRGRPGANVLTF; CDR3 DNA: TGTGCCAGCAGTGACTCCAGGGGTAGGCCTGGGGCCAACGTCCTGACTTTC
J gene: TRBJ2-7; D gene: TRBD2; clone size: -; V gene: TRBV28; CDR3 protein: CASRLAGSYEQYF; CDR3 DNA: TGTGCCAGCCGACTAGCGGGATCATACGAGCAGTACTTC
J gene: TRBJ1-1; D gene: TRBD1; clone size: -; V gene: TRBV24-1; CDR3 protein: CATSDSLSYDRGAFF; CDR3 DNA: TGTGCCACCAGTGATTCCCTCTCTTACGACAGGGGAGCTTTCTTT
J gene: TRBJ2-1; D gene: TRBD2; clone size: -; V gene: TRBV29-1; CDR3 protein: CSGTSTYNEQFF; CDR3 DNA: TGCAGCGGGACTAGTACGTACAATGAGCAGTTCTTC
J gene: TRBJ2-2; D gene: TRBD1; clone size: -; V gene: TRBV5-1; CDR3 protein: CASSYLGQGGAGELFF; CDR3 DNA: TGCGCCAGCAGCTACCTCGGACAGGGGGGCGCCGGGGAGCTGTTTTTT
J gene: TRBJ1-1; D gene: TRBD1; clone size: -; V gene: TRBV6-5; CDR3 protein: CASSSTGEGTEAFF; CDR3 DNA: TGTGCCAGCAGTTCGACAGGGGAAGGCACTGAAGCTTTCTTT
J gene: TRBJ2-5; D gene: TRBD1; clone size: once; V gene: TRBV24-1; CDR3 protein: CATSDPARDRAQETQYF; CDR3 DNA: TGTGCCACCAGTGATCCCGCAAGGGACAGAGCCCAAGAGACCCAGTACTTC
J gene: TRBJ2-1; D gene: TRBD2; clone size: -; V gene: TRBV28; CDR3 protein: CASSSTSGPSPLNEQFF; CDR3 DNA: TGTGCCAGCAGTTCCACTAGCGGGCCAAGCCCTTTGAATGAGCAGTTCTTC
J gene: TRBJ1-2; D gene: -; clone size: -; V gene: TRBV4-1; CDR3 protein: CASSQDLQYGYTF; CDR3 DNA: TGCGCCAGCAGCCAAGATCTACAGTATGGCTACACCTTC
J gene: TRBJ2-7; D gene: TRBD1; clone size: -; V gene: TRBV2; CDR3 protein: CASSDQGQGYEQYF; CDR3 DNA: TGTGCCAGCAGTGACCAGGGACAGGGATACGAGCAGTACTTC
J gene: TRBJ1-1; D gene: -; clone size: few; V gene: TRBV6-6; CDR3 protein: CASSYSSGSAEAFF; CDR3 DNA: TGTGCCAGCAGTTACTCGTCAGGTTCGGCTGAAGCTTTCTTT
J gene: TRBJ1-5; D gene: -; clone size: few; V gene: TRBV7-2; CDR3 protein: CASSLAERGPQHF; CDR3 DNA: TGTGCCAGCAGCTTAGCGGAAAGGGGACCCCAGCATTTT
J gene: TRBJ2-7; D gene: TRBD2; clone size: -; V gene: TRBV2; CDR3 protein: CASQKLASSYEQYF; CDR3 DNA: TGTGCCAGCCAGAAACTAGCGTCGTCCTACGAGCAGTACTTC
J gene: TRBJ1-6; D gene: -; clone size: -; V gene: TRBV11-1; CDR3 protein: CASSTLTVSPLHF; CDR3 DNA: TGTGCCAGCAGCACCTTGACAGTTTCACCCCTCCACTTT
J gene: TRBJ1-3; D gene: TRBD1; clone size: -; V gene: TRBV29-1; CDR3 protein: CSAKAGGNSGNTIYF; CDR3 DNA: TGCAGCGCCAAGGCAGGGGGCAACTCTGGAAACACCATATATTTT
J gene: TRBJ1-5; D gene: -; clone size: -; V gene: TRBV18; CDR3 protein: CASSRDRISNQPQHF; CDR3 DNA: TGTGCCAGCTCACGCGACAGAATAAGCAATCAGCCCCAGCATTTT
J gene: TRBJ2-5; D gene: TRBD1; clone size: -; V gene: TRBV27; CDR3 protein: CASSLDRDKTQYF; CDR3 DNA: TGTGCCAGCAGTTTGGACAGGGACAAGACCCAGTACTTC
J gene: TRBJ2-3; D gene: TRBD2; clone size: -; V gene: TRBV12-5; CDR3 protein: CASGLGLAGAGDTQYF; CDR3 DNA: TGTGCTAGTGGTTTGGGACTAGCGGGAGCCGGGGATACGCAGTATTTT
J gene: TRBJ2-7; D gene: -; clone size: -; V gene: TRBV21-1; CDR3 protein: CASSAGFSYEQYF; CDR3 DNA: TGTGCCAGCAGTGCGGGATTTTCCTACGAGCAGTACTTC
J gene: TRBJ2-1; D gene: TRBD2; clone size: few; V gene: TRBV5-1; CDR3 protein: CASSLLPTSGRRRNEQFF; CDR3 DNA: TGCGCCAGCAGCCTCCTACCGACTAGCGGAAGGCGGCGCAATGAGCAGTTCTTC
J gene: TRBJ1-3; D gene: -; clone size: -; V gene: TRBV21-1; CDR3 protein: CASSKWARGPNSGNTIYF; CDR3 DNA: TGTGCCAGCAGCAAATGGGCGCGGGGCCCCAACTCTGGAAACACCATATATTTT
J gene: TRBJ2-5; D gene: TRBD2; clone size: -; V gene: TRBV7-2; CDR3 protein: CASSSMTSGGGTQYF; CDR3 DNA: TGTGCCAGCAGCTCCATGACTAGCGGGGGAGGGACCCAGTACTTC
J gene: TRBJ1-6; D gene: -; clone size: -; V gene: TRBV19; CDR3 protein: CASSIPRGNSPLHF; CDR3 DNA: TGTGCCAGTAGTATACCCCGCGGAAATTCACCCCTCCACTTT
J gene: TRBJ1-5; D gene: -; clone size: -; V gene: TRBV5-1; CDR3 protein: CASSPGEGSVGNQPQHF; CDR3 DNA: TGCGCCAGCAGCCCCGGGGAGGGAAGTGTTGGTAATCAGCCCCAGCATTTT
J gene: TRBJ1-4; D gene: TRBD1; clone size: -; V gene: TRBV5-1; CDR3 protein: CASTGGQGRFGDEKLFF; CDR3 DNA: TGCGCCAGCACTGGGGGACAGGGGCGGTTCGGGGATGAAAAACTGTTTTTT
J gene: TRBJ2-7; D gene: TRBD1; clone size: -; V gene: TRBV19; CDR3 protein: CAETGMSYEQYF; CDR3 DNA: TGTGCGGAGACAGGGATGTCCTACGAGCAGTACTTC
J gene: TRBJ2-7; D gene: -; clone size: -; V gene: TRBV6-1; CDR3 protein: CASSDTPYYEQYF; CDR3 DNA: TGTGCCAGCAGTGATACACCTTACTACGAGCAGTACTTC
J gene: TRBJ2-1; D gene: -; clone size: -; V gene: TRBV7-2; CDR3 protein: CASSYDGTFPPSYNEQFF; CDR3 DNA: TGTGCCAGCAGCTACGACGGGACTTTTCCTCCCTCGTACAATGAGCAGTTCTTC
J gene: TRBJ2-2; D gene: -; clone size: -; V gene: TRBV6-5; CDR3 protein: CASSYSFQGYTGELFF; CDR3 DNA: TGTGCCAGCAGTTACTCGTTCCAGGGCTACACCGGGGAGCTGTTTTTT
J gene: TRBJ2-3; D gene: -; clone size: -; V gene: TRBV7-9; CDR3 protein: CASTTGSDTQYF; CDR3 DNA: TGTGCCAGCACAACGGGGTCAGATACGCAGTATTTT
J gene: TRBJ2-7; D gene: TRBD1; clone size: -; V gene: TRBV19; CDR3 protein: CATRKTRDSSYEQYF; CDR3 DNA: TGTGCCACTAGGAAAACTCGGGACAGCTCCTACGAGCAGTACTTC
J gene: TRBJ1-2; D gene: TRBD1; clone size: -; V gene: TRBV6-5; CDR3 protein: CASSYGTANYGYTF; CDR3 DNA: TGTGCCAGCAGTTATGGGACAGCTAACTATGGCTACACCTTC
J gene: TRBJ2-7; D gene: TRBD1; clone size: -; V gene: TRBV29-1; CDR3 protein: CSVVQGASYEQYF; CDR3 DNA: TGCAGCGTTGTGCAGGGGGCCTCCTACGAGCAGTACTTC
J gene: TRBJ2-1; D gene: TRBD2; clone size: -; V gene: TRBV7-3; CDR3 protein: CASSLTSGGADEQFF; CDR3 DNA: TGTGCCAGCAGCCTAACTAGCGGGGGGGCCGATGAGCAGTTCTTC
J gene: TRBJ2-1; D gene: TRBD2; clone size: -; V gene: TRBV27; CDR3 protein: CASSTLAGVPYNEQFF; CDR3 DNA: TGTGCCAGCAGTACACTAGCGGGAGTCCCCTACAATGAGCAGTTCTTC
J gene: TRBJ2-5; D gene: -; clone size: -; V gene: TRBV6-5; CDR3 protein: CASSYSVGPETQYF; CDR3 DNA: TGTGCCAGCAGTTACTCGGTGGGCCCAGAGACCCAGTACTTC
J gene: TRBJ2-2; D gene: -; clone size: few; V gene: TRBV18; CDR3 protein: CASSPDRIPNTGELFF; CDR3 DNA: TGTGCCAGCTCACCAGACAGGATCCCGAACACCGGGGAGCTGTTTTTT
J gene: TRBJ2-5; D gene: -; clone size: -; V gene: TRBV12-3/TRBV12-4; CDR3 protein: CASGGRGQETQYF; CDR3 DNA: TGTGCCAGCGGAGGAAGGGGGCAAGAGACCCAGTACTTC
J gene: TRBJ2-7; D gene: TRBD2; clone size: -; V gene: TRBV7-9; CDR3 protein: CASSFLAGGPYEQYF; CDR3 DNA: TGTGCCAGCAGCTTTTTAGCGGGAGGACCCTACGAGCAGTACTTC
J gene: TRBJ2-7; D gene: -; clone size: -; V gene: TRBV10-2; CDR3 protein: CASSDPSRYEQYF; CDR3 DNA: TGCGCCAGCAGTGACCCTAGCCGTTACGAGCAGTACTTC
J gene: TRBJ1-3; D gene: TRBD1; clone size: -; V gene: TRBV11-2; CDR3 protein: CASSPGTGRTTIYF; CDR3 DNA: TGTGCCAGCAGCCCAGGGACAGGCCGGACCACCATATATTTT